This is a list of T cell receptor beta chains from one sample in a study of T cell repertoires in cytomegalovirus infection. TCRdb fed the reads into MiXCR, producing one record per CDR3 protein. The sample yields 62,000 or so distinct CDR3 sequences, roughly 21% seen once. These receptors' targets are unknown. The sample here was CD8+ T cells from cultured PBMCs, taken from culture after CMV antigen stimulation. The source of these receptors is a human donor in good health (CMV status not recorded). Some clones in this sample may be carry-over from other donors' samples. CDR3s leave out the opening cysteine and the closing phenylalanine or tryptophan.

V: TRBV9; length: 12; CDR3: ASSPGTNYNEQF
V: TRBV6-2/TRBV6-3; length: 11; CDR3: ASRQGSDTEAF
V: TRBV11-1; length: 14; CDR3: ASSARLAGGADTQY
V: TRBV15; length: 11; CDR3: ATSRDWANVLT
V: TRBV7-6; length: 14; CDR3: ASSKYSSGATGELF
V: TRBV4-3; length: 16; CDR3: ASSAGLAGGDSTDTQY
V: TRBV7-2; length: 11; CDR3: GVLAGNTGELF
V: TRBV7-9; length: 13; CDR3: ASSLRDSSYNEQF
V: TRBV12-3/TRBV12-4; length: 12; CDR3: ASSTGTGNYEQY
V: TRBV27; length: 12; CDR3: ASSLPGLFTEQY
V: TRBV7-8; length: 13; CDR3: ASSFEEGRNYGYT